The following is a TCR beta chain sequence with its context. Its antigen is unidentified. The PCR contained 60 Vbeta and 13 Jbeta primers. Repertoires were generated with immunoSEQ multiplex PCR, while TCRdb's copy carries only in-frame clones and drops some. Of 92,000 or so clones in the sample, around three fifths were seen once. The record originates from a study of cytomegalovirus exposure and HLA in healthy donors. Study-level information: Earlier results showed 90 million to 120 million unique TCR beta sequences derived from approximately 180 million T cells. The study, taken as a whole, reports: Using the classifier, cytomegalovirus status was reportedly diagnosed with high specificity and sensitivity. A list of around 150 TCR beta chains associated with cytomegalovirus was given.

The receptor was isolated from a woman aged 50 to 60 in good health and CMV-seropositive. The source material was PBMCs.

CDR3 amino acids: CASSLQRYGYTF. The CDR3, as DNA: TGTGCCAGCAGTCTTCAGCGGTATGGCTACACCTTC. The J gene is TRBJ1-2, the V gene TRBV28; D remains unclear. The CDR3 spans 12 residues. The V end was cut by 5 bases, the J end by 5 bases, with 9 bases between. Germline V CDR1 and CDR2: MDHEN, SYDVKM.